This T cell receptor beta chain stems from a study of T cells after yellow fever vaccination. Using its own MiXCR run on the 5' RACE reads, TCRdb lists one record per CDR3 protein. Of under 600,000 distinct CDR3 sequences in the sample, about a fifth were seen once. About this clonotype: Its target is unknown.

Study findings and constraints: Faster peaking, at day 5 versus 15, marked a secondary response that was weaker. High-abundance clonotypes from the bulk population could contaminate FACS-sorted repertoires.

The CDR3 contains 12 residues. The V gene lost 0 bases and the J gene lost 16 bases, with 10 bases spanning the gap. Germline V gene data show CDR1 as SNHLY and CDR2 as FYNNEI. The chain joins TRBV2 to TRBJ1-6, with D uncertain. The source is a man aged 18-30 years who received the YFV17D yellow fever vaccine. The input for sequencing was PBMCs, taken about 20 days after the first yellow fever vaccination. The CDR3 sequence is CASSEAQNFLHF. Written as DNA, the CDR3 is TGTGCCAGCAGTGAAGCGCAAAATTTTCTCCACTTT.